The entry below describes one TCR beta chain. The target antigen is unknown. The CDR3 contains 14 residues. The germline V and J ends were trimmed by 3 bases and 4 bases, with 10 bases remaining between them. Germline CDR1 and CDR2: SEHNR and FQNEAQ (reference sequence). The sample originates from a study of cytomegalovirus exposure and HLA in healthy donors. Study in general: The Caucasian-associated ancestry cluster contained about four fifths of the roughly 400 genotyped donors.

Findings of the study overall: Across donors, most TCRs were seen rarely, yet some public ones were widespread.

PCR employed 60 Vbeta and 13 Jbeta primers. The data were produced by immunoSEQ multiplex PCR, yet TCRdb's version contains in-frame clones alone and is incomplete. The sample has 30,000 to 35,000 clones. Sequenced input: PBMCs. This TCR was sampled from a woman between 35 and 50 years old in good health and CMV-seropositive. This chain uses TRBV7-9 with TRBJ2-1; no reliable D call. The CDR3: CASSLSSAYNEQFF. DNA for the CDR3: TGTGCCAGCAGCTTGTCCAGCGCATACAATGAGCAGTTCTTC. The complete variable domain, with remaining parts taken from reference TRBV7-9 and TRBJ2-1, reads DTGVSQNPRHKITKRGQNVTFRCDPISEHNRLYWYRQTLGQGPEFLTYFQNEAQLEKSRLLSDRFSAERPKGSFSTLEIQRTEQGDSAMYLCASSLSSAYNEQFFGPGTRLTVL.